This TCR beta chain came from a study of blood T cells in healthy people across ages (dated by TCRdb to the mid-2010s). About the investigation overall: In model experiments, template switching captured roughly one uniquely barcoded TCR beta cDNA molecule for every two T cells. Donors of different ages were randomly distributed across sequencing lanes to avoid experimental bias. Four age groups were formed from the donors: young (average approximately 15 years), middle-aged (approximately 42), aged (62) and long-lived (around 82). For two donors (one aged 18 to 30 and one aged 80 or older), the study analyzed two additional independent replicas of 1 million unique cDNA reads from the same blood draw. The study measured age-related changes in TCR beta repertoire diversity using deep sequencing normalized with unique cDNA molecular identifiers.

The CDR3 contains 14 residues, cysteine and phenylalanine counted. Of all the DNA, just the CDR3 is kept, 42 bases in frame from base 1. Sequences DFQATT (CDR1) and SNEGSKA (CDR2) are obtained from the germline V gene (reference sequence). The junction shows trimming of 4 bases on V and 1 base on J, plus 11 bases between the germline ends. Systemically healthy Caucasian individuals from Russia, over 30 in total and aged about 6 to 95 years, were included as donors. Each donor gave 8 to 10 milliliters of peripheral blood, drawn into EDTA-treated Vacutainer tubes. Ficoll-Paque density-gradient centrifugation was used to isolate PBMCs, with at least 6.5 million per sample. Trizol reagent was used to extract total RNA from the PBMCs, yielding at least 6 micrograms per sample. For every donor, flow cytometry on a PBMC aliquot measured the percentage of naive CD45RAhigh/CD27high T cells. Results the study describes overall, beyond this receptor: Because profiling used bulk unsorted PBMCs, naive and antigen-experienced compartments could not be compared conclusively. Observed TCR beta diversity per million T cells fell roughly linearly with age, and a significant reduction was already apparent by age around 36. Compared with the aged group, the long-lived group had more naive CD4+ T cells, fewer expanded clones and increased TCR diversity, a pattern suggesting age selection. Observed TCR beta diversity correlated strongly with the percentage of naive T cells measured by flow cytometry. Because the CMV infection status of the donors was unknown, age-related changes in expanded clonotypes may potentially have been confounded. Total diversity estimates from one million sequenced T cells were considered lower bounds and underestimates.

This clonotype has only a few counts. The specificity of this receptor is unknown. It has no much larger one-base neighbor in the sample; base qualities were not kept. Receptor libraries were prepared by 5' RACE. This sample was sequenced with an Illumina HiSeq 2500. The second PCR ran for roughly 6 to 11 cycles and used a J-beta primer mix along with a sample-barcoded 5' primer. A template-switch 5' adaptor carrying 12 random nucleotides introduced a unique molecular identifier onto each TCR beta cDNA molecule. At least 2.5 million CDR3-containing paired-end reads were obtained from each sample. First-strand cDNA was synthesized from all RNA with the Mint cDNA synthesis kit, primed by a TRBC-specific oligonucleotide. Following uracil-DNA glycosylase treatment, all cDNA underwent a first 18-cycle PCR with the universal primers M1SS and BC2_uni_R. Regarding the original processing steps: Normalization of each sample was performed by random selection of 1 million high-quality reads, each carrying a distinct molecular identifier. Reads with shared molecular identifiers were discarded instead of being binned into consensus sequences. MiTCR, with a Q25 quality threshold and the strictest error-elimination algorithm, was used for CDR3 identification, clonotype clustering and error correction. A nonparametric unseen species model with Euler transformation was used to estimate a lower bound on total TCR beta diversity. TCRdb trimmed the raw reads at Q25, called clones with MiXCR and kept productive beta chains. One record per CDR3 amino acid sequence lists the most common genes and DNA. These V and J calls rely on TCRdb rather than the paper's analysis. The sample contains some 1.1 million distinct CDR3 sequences, under 40% of them found a single time. The biggest ten clones account for under 15% of the sample.

The source material was blood. The chain is made from TRBV20-1 and TRBJ2-1; TRBD2 could be the D gene, as 6 bases match. This sequence originates from a man between 18 and 35 years old in good health. The nucleotides read TGCAGTGCTACAGGCGGGGATTCCTACAATGAGCAGTTCTTC. It translates to CSATGGDSYNEQFF.